This record concerns one TCR beta chain sequence. Antigen: not known. Produced via immunoSEQ multiplex PCR; TCRdb's table is partial and in-frame only. Among over 20,000 clones, 87% were seen once, and the ten largest hold more than 2.5%. This sample was included in a study of tumor-infiltrating T cells and Merkel cell polyomavirus. Study context: CD8+ T cells recognized the Merkel cell polyomavirus KLL epitope. Regarding the study as a whole: Tumors with about 5-120 KLL-specific clonotypes, versus 0-3, showed better MCC-specific survival. Largely private KLL-specific TRB repertoires had one clonotype shared by two patients. Only one viral epitope was studied, missing other Merkel cell polyomavirus epitopes.

Robust Merkel cell polyomavirus Large T antigen positivity by immunohistochemistry was seen in all patients' tumors. This CDR3 is 14 amino acids long. J was trimmed by 4 bases and V by 4 bases; bases with no gene match: 3. Per germline, CDR1 SGHTA and CDR2 FQGNSA. What was sequenced was lymph node tissue. The rearrangement links TRBV7-2 to TRBJ2-2; TRBD1 matches 7 bases. The TCR originated in a man in his fifties or sixties with Merkel cell carcinoma. Here the CDR3 reads CASSYHRGTGELFF. The CDR3 DNA sequence: TGTGCCAGCAGCTACCACAGGGGCACCGGGGAGCTGTTTTTT. Based on the CDR3 plus reference TRBV7-2 and TRBJ2-2, the full variable domain is GAGVSQSPSNKVTEKGKDVELRCDPISGHTALYWYRQSLGQGLEFLIYFQGNSAPDKSGLPSDRFSAERTGGSVSTLTIQRTQQEDSAVYLCASSYHRGTGELFFGEGSRLTVL.